A selection of T cell receptor beta chains follows, all from one sample in a study of graft-versus-host responses after intestinal transplantation. Clones were read by immunoSEQ multiplex PCR, and TCRdb kept only the in-frame ones, dropping some. Counted here are roughly 8,000 clones, more than 25% occurring once; the ten biggest clones make up roughly 1.9%. The material was alloreactive CD8+ T cells from a mixed lymphocyte reaction culture, obtained before intestinal transplant. Source of these receptors: a human patient who received an intestinal transplant. The CDR3 runs from the conserved cysteine through the conserved F or W. Part of the rows lack a size; the others show once, few, many or a class for expanded clones.

J | size | V | CDR3
TRBJ1-6 | medium-sized | TRBV7-2 | CASSPDSRQGSPLHF
TRBJ1-1 | . | TRBV25-1 | CASSSNSYTEAFF
TRBJ1-2 | once | TRBV7-4 | CASSPPGQDFYGYTF
TRBJ2-7 | few | TRBV11-3 | CASSPFTSEQYF
TRBJ2-7 | medium-sized | TRBV27 | CASSFGQQTYEQYF
TRBJ2-7 | . | TRBV5-1 | CASSLGGTGVHEQYF
TRBJ2-7 | . | TRBV27 | CASSLSRESSYEQYF
TRBJ2-7 | . | TRBV19 | CASSVGFTYEQYF
TRBJ2-4 | . | TRBV6-5 | CASSYSSGSGKNIQYF
TRBJ2-3 | . | TRBV9 | CASSVGRGLDTQYF
TRBJ2-2 | few | TRBV27 | CASSLWGRAGELFF
TRBJ2-7 | . | TRBV7-9 | CASSLVGGYEQYF
TRBJ2-1 | . | TRBV7-9 | CASSFSAYTYNEQFF
TRBJ1-3 | few | TRBV30 | CACRTGNTIYF